The present entry profiles one TCR beta chain with its context. The J segment lost 1 base and the V segment lost 8 bases, leaving 8 bases of the junction unmatched. The CDR3 covers 14 residues. Germline V gene lookup returns CDR1 LGHNA and CDR2 YSLEER. These data come from a study of blood T cell repertoires in COVID-19. Study overall: There were acute and convalescent COVID-19 samples, and they came from the United States, Italy and Spain. In each case, the material was cDNA or gDNA derived from T cells, B-cell-depleted T cells, or PBMCs.

In the authors' methods: Amplification with reference gene primers provided the estimates of nucleated cell counts. The data were produced by immunoSEQ multiplex PCR, yet TCRdb's version contains in-frame clones alone and is incomplete. V and J calls and clone size are given by that table; D and trimming were obtained from the DNA. Of some 50,000 clones in the sample, around 81% are singletons; the top ten hold approximately 4.9%. The chain employs TRBV4-3 and TRBJ2-7, with 7 nucleotides matching TRBD2. The clonotype was recovered from a human donor in a cohort sampled during active COVID-19. Sequencing was performed on peripheral blood. CDR3 region: CASGDTAGSYEQYF. CDR3 coding DNA: TGCGCCAGCGGCGATACAGCGGGGTCCTACGAGCAGTACTTC.